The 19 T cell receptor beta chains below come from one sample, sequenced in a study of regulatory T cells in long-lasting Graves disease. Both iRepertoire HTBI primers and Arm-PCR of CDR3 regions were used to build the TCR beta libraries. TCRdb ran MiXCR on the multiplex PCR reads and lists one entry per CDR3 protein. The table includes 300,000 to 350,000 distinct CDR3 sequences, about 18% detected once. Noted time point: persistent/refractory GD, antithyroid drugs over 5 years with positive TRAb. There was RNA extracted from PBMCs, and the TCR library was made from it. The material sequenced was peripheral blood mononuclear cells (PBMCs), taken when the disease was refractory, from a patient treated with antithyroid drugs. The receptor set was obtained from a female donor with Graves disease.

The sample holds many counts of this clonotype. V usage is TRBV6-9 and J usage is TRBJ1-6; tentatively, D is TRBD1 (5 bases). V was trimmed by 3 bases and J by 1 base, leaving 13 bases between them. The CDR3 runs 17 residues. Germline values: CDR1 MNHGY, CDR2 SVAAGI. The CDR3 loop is CASSYSNGGSYNSPLHF. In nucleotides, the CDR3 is TGTGCCAGCAGTTACTCGAATGGGGGGTCCTATAATTCACCCCTCCACTTT.

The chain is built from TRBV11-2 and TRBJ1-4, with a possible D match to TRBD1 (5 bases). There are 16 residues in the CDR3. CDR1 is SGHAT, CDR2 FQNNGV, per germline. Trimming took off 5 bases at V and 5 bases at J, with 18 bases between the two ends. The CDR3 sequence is CASSRGDWMGNEKLFF. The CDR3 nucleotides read TGTGCCAGCAGCCGGGGGGACTGGATGGGAAATGAAAAACTGTTTTTT.

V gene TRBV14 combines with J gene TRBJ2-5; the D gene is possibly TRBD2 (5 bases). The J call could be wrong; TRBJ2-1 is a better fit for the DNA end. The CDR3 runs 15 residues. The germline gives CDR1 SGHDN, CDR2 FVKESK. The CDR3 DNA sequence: TGTGCCAGCAGCCGGAGTCGGGGAGTGTACAATGAGCAGTTCTTC. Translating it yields CASSRSRGVYNEQFF.

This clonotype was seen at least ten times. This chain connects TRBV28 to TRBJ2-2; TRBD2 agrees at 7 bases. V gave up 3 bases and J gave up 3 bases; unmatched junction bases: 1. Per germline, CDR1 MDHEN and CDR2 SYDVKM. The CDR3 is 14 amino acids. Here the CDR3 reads CASSFSGYTGELFF. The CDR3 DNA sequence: TGTGCCAGCAGTTTTAGCGGGTACACCGGGGAGCTGTTTTTT.

The CDR3 DNA sequence: TGTGCCAGCAGCTTAGCGCTGGGGAAGCAGTTCTTC. Amino acids: CASSLALGKQFF. The genes are TRBV7-9 and TRBJ2-1; D gene uncertain. CDR1 is SEHNR, CDR2 FQNEAQ, per germline (reference sequence). The CDR3 totals 12 residues. Trimming took off 0 bases at V and 11 bases at J, with 8 bases between the two ends.

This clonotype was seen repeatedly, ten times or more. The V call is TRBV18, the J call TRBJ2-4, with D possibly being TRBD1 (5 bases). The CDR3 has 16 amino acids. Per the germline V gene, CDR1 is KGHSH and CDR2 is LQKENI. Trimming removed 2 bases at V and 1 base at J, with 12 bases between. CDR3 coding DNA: TGTGCCAGCTCACCAACAGGTGGAGAGGCCAAAAACATTCAGTACTTC. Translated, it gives CASSPTGGEAKNIQYF.

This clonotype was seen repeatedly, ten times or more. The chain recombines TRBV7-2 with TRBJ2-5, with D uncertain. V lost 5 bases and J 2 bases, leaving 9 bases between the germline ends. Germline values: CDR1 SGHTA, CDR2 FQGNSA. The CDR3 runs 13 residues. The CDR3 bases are TGTGCCAGCAGCCAGAGGCTTCAAGAGACCCAGTACTTC. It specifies CASSQRLQETQYF.

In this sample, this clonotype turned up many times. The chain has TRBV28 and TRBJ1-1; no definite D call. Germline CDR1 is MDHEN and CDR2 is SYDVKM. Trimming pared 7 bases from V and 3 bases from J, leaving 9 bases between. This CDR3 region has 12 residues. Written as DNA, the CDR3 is TGTGCCAGCATAGGACGGGACACTGAAGCTTTCTTT. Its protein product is CASIGRDTEAFF. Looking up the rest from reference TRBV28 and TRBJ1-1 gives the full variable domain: DVKVTQSSRYLVKRTGEKVFLECVQDMDHENMFWYRQDPGLGLRLIYFSYDVKMKEKGDIPEGYSVSREKKERFSLILESASTNQTSMYLCASIGRDTEAFFGQGTRLTVV.

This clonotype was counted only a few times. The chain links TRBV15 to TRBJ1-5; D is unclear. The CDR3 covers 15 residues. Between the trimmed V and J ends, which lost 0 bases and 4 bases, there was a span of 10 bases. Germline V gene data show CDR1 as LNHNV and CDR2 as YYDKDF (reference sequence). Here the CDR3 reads CATSRDRTRNQPQHF. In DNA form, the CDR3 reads TGTGCCACCAGCAGAGATAGGACGAGAAATCAGCCCCAGCATTTT.

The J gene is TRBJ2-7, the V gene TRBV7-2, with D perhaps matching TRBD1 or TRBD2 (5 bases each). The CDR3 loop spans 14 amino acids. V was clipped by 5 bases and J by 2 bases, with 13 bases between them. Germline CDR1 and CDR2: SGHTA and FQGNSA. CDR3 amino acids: CASSEGTVTYEQYF. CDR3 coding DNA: TGTGCCAGCAGCGAGGGGACGGTTACCTACGAGCAGTACTTC.

The CDR3 nucleotides are TGTGCCAGCAGCTCGGGGACAGAAGCTAACTATGGCTACACCTTC. Its translation: CASSSGTEANYGYTF. The gene calls are TRBV7-2 and TRBJ1-2; 7 bases align to TRBD1. The ends lost 4 bases at V and 0 bases at J; junction bases unmatched: 5. CDR1 is SGHTA and CDR2 is FQGNSA in the germline V gene. This CDR3 has 15 residues.

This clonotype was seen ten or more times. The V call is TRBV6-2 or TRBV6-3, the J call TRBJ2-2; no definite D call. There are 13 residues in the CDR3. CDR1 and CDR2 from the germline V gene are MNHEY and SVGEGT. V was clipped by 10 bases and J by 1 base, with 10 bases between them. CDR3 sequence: CATQYWNTGELFF. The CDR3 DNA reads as TGTGCCACCCAGTACTGGAACACCGGGGAGCTGTTTTTT.

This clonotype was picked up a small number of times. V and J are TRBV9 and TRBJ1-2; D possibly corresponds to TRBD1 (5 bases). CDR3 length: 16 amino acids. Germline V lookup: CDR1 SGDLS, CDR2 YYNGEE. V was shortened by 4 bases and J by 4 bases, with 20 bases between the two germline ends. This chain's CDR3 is CASSPYSVGGFYGYTF. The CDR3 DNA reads TGTGCCAGCAGCCCATATTCCGTGGGGGGTTTCTATGGCTACACCTTC.

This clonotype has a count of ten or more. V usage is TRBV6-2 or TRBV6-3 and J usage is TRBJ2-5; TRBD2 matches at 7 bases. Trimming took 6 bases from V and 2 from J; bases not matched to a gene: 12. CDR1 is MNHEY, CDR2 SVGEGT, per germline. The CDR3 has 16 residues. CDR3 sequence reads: CASSFWGGGLQETQYF. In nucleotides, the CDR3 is TGTGCCAGCAGCTTTTGGGGCGGGGGACTTCAAGAGACCCAGTACTTC.

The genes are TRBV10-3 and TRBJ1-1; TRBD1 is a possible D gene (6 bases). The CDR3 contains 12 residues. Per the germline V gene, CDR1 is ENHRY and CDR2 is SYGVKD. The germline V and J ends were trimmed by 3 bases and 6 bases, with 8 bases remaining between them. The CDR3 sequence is CAISDPGAEAFF. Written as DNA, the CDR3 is TGTGCCATCAGTGATCCAGGGGCTGAAGCTTTCTTT.

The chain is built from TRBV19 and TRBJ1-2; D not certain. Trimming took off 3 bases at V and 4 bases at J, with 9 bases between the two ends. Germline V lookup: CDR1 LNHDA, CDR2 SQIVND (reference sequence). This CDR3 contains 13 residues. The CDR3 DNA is TGTGCCAGTAGTATTTTGATTGGCTATGGCTACACCTTC. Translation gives CASSILIGYGYTF.

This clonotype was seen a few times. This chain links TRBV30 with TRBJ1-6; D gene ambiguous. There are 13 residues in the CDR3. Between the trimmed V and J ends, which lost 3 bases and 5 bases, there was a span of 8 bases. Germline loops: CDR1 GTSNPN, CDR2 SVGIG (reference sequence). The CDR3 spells CAWSSQHNSPLHF. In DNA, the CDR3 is TGTGCCTGGAGCTCACAGCATAATTCACCCCTCCACTTT.

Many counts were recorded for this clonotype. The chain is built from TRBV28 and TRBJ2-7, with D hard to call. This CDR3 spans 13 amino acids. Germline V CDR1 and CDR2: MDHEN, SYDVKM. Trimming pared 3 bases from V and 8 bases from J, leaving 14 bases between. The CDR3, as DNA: TGTGCCAGCAGTTTTATCCGAGACTCCAAGCAGTACTTC. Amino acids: CASSFIRDSKQYF. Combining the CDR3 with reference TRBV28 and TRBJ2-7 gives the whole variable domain DVKVTQSSRYLVKRTGEKVFLECVQDMDHENMFWYRQDPGLGLRLIYFSYDVKMKEKGDIPEGYSVSREKKERFSLILESASTNQTSMYLCASSFIRDSKQYFGPGTRLTVT.

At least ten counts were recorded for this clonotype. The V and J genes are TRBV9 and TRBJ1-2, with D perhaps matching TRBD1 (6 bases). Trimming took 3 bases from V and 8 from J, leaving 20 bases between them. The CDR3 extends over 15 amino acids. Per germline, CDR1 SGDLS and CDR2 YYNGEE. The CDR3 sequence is CASSGRVGGPKGYTF. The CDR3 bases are TGTGCCAGCAGCGGTCGCGTCGGGGGGCCCAAAGGCTACACCTTC.